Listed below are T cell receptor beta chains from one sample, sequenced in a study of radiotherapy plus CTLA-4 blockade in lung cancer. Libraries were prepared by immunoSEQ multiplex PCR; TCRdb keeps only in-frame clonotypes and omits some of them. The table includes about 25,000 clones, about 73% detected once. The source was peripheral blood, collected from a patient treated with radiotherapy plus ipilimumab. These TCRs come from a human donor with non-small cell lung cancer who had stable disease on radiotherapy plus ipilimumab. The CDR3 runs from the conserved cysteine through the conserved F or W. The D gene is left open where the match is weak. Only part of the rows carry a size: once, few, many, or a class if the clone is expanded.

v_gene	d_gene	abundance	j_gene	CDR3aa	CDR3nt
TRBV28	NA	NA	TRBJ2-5	CASRGGLGPLQETQYF	TGTGCCAGCAGGGGGGGTTTGGGCCCACTCCAAGAGACCCAGTACTTC
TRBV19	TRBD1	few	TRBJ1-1	CASSTTRQGRNTEAFF	TGTGCCAGTAGTACCACGCGACAGGGGAGGAACACTGAAGCTTTCTTT
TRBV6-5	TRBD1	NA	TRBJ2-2	CASKIRDRGTGELFF	TGTGCCAGCAAAATCCGGGACAGGGGCACCGGGGAGCTGTTTTTT
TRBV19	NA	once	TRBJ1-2	CASSIQSRGYTF	TGTGCCAGTAGTATCCAAAGTCGAGGCTACACCTTC
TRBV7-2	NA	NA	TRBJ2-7	CASSPEAVSSYEQYF	TGTGCCAGCAGCCCGGAGGCGGTGAGCTCCTACGAGCAGTACTTC
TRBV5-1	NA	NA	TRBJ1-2	CASSSGQPNYGYTF	TGCGCCAGCAGCAGTGGACAGCCGAACTATGGCTACACCTTC
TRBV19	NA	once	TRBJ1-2	CASSIQGGYTF	TGTGCCAGTAGTATCCAGGGCGGCTACACCTTC
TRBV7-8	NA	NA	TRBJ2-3	CASSLERRDTQYF	TGTGCCAGCAGCTTAGAGAGGCGGGATACGCAGTATTTT
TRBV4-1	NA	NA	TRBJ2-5	CASSQVSWGETQYF	TGCGCCAGCAGCCAAGTGAGTTGGGGTGAGACCCAGTACTTC
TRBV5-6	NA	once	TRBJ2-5	CASSPPAALQETQYF	TGTGCCAGCAGCCCACCGGCGGCATTACAAGAGACCCAGTACTTC
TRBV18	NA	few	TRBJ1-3	CASSPATGRGGNTIYF	TGTGCCAGCTCACCAGCAACGGGGCGAGGTGGAAACACCATATATTTT
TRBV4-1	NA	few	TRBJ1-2	CASSPGELLFSGYTF	TGCGCCAGCAGCCCAGGGGAACTCCTGTTCAGTGGCTACACCTTC
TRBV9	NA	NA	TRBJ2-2	CASSVEGGSFTGELFF	TGTGCCAGCAGCGTAGAGGGTGGGAGCTTCACCGGGGAGCTGTTTTTT
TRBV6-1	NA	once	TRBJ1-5	CASSEAGGLNQPQHF	TGTGCCAGCAGTGAAGCCGGCGGACTCAATCAGCCCCAGCATTTT
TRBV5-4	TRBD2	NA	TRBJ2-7	CASSLSGGRYEQYF	TGTGCCAGCAGCTTATCCGGCGGGAGGTACGAGCAGTACTTC
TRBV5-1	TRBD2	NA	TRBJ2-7	CASSLGPGLEGYEQYF	TGCGCCAGCAGCTTGGGTCCGGGACTAGAGGGATACGAGCAGTACTTC
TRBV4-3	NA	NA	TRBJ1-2	CASSQDRYGYTF	TGCGCCAGCAGCCAAGACCGATATGGCTACACCTTC
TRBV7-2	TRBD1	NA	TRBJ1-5	CASSLDGQGRQPQHF	TGTGCCAGCAGCTTGGACGGACAGGGCCGGCAGCCCCAGCATTTT